A few counts support the clone carrying this T cell receptor beta chain. The antigen is unknown. The CDR3 is 13 amino acids. The germline V and J ends were trimmed by 0 bases and 1 base, with 3 bases remaining between them. Germline assignment: CDR1 LNHDA and CDR2 SQIVND (reference sequence). This entry is derived from a study of PD-1 blockade in classical Hodgkin lymphoma. General study findings and limits: By C4D1, diversity of CD4+ TCRs had risen significantly, whereas that of CD8+ TCRs had not. The authors excluded patients who started nivolumab under 1 year after ASCT. Repertoire differences lack defined causes, possibly disease activity or prior therapy.

Assay: immunoSEQ multiplex PCR; the TCRdb copy retains only in-frame clones and omits some. The top ten hold approximately 30% of the sample, which has around 25,000 clones, about 70% seen once. Time point: cycle 4 day 1 (C4D1), after around six weeks of nivolumab. Every single patient, without exception, relapsed after autologous stem cell transplantation, and brentuximab vedotin exposure varied. The starting material was peripheral blood mononuclear cells (PBMCs), obtained before the fourth cycle of nivolumab. The gene calls are TRBV19 and TRBJ1-2; no firm D call. This receptor was obtained from a human donor with classical Hodgkin lymphoma. CDR3 protein: CASSIEGNYGYTF. CDR3 nucleotide sequence: TGTGCCAGTAGTATAGAGGGTAACTATGGCTACACCTTC.